These 4 T cell receptor beta chains share one sample of origin, sequenced in a study of naive and memory T cell subsets. For blood and skin samples, reverse transcription used TCR alpha and beta constant primers. MiXCR, applied by TCRdb to the UMI-ligation and nested PCR reads, yields one record per CDR3 protein. The sample contains 15,000 to 20,000 distinct CDR3 sequences, about a tenth of which appear only once. Treatment noted: skin biopsy from PPD injection site in Mantoux-positive individual. Cells were not sorted; total RNA input targeted roughly 1 to 1,100 ng. Material: skin, obtained from a tuberculin skin test site. Receptors originate from an adult in good health.

This clonotype is medium-sized by share. The J gene is TRBJ1-5, the V gene TRBV2; D is ambiguous. This CDR3 has 15 residues. Germline V gives CDR1 SNHLY, CDR2 FYNNEI. Trimming cost V 4 bases and J 0 bases, with 10 bases left between them. CDR3 protein: CASSVGQNSNQPQHF. CDR3 DNA: TGTGCCAGCAGTGTCGGCCAGAATAGCAATCAGCCCCAGCATTTT.

V gene TRBV6-1 combines with J gene TRBJ2-7; D ambiguous. The ends were cut back, 7 bases at V and 6 bases at J, with 22 bases in the middle. Looked up from germline, CDR1 is MNHNS and CDR2 is SASEGT. This CDR3 region has 15 residues. The CDR3 is CASIVPWQVWPEQYF. In nucleotides, the CDR3 is TGTGCCAGCATAGTCCCGTGGCAGGTTTGGCCCGAGCAGTACTTC.

In its sample, this clonotype was seen many times. CDR3 bases: TGTGCCAGCAGCTCGACAGAAGCGGCGGACAAAAACATTCAGTACTTC. Protein sequence: CASSSTEAADKNIQYF. This chain links TRBV6-5 with TRBJ2-4; D tentatively reads TRBD1 or TRBD2 (5 bases each). The germline gives CDR1 MNHEY, CDR2 SVGAGI. The CDR3 has 16 residues. The germline V and J ends were trimmed by 6 bases and 3 bases, with 18 bases remaining between them.

This chain links TRBV28 with TRBJ2-7; 14 nucleotides align to TRBD2. CDR1 MDHEN and CDR2 SYDVKM come from the germline V gene. The CDR3 is 18 amino acids. V lost 6 bases to trimming and J lost 0 bases; unmatched junction nucleotides: 10. The CDR3 DNA sequence: TGTGCCAGCAGAAACCGACTAGCGGGAGGGCCCGGCTCCTACGAGCAGTACTTC. Translated, it gives CASRNRLAGGPGSYEQYF.